What follows describes a single T cell receptor beta chain. This sample is part of a study of identifying expanded T cells in peripheral blood. This CDR3 comprises 15 residues. With 4 bases removed from V and 0 bases from J, the gap between germline ends came to 11 bases. Germline CDR1 and CDR2: SGHRS and YFSETQ. Clones were sequenced by immunoSEQ multiplex PCR, and TCRdb holds only the in-frame ones, with some missing. The data contain 45,000 to 65,000 clones, approximately 86% of them seen just once; the ten biggest clones take up less than 15%. This clonotype was obtained from a person aged 18-70 years in good health. The sample taken for sequencing was blood. The chain uses TRBV5-1 and TRBJ2-1, with D perhaps being TRBD1 or TRBD2 (5 bases each). The CDR3 protein is CASSPGLSSYNEQFF. CDR3 in DNA: TGCGCCAGCAGCCCGGGGCTTAGCTCCTACAATGAGCAGTTCTTC.